One sample yielded the 2 T cell receptor beta chains listed below, sequenced in a study of blood T cell repertoires in COVID-19. Repertoires were generated with immunoSEQ multiplex PCR, while TCRdb's copy carries only in-frame clones and drops some. The data hold roughly 250,000 clones, with under 95% observed a single time. Sequenced material: PBMCs or T cells enriched from blood (not recorded which). These receptors were collected from a woman aged 18-29 years who had recovered from COVID-19.

This chain connects TRBV7-2 to TRBJ2-2, with a possible D match to TRBD1 (5 bases). CDR1 SGHTA and CDR2 FQGNSA come from the germline V gene. CDR3 size: 14 residues. Trimming took off 2 bases at V and 5 bases at J, with 9 bases between the two ends. The CDR3 DNA is TGTGCCAGCAGCTTAAGCAGGGTTACCGGGGAGCTGTTTTTT. Translation: CASSLSRVTGELFF.

The CDR3 nucleotides read TGTGCCAGCAGCCAGGGGGGAGAGAAAGAGACCCAGTACTTC. This codes for CASSQGGEKETQYF. The rearrangement joins TRBV25-1 to TRBJ2-5; D possibly corresponds to TRBD1 (7 bases). The CDR3 length is 14 residues. With 6 bases removed from V and 3 bases from J, the gap between germline ends came to 14 bases. CDR1 and CDR2 from the germline V gene are MGHDK and SYGVNS.